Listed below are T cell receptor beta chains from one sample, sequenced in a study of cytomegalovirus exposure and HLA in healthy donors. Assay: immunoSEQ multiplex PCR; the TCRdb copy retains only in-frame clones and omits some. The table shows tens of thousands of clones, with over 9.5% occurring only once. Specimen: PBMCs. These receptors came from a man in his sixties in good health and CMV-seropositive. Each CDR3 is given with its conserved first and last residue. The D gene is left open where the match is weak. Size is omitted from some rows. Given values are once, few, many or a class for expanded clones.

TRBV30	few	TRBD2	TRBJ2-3	TGTGCCTGGGGGGAGGGGAAAAGCACAGATACGCAGTATTTT	CAWGEGKSTDTQYF
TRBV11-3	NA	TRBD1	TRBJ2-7	TGTGCCAGCAGCAACGGACAGGGCTACGAGCAGTACTTC	CASSNGQGYEQYF
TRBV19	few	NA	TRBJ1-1	TGTGCCAGTAGCAATAATATTTTTCGGTCGGGAACTGAAGCTTTCTTT	CASSNNIFRSGTEAFF
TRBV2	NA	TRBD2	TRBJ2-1	TGTGCCAGCATTCTAGCGGACTCCTACAATGAGCAGTTCTTC	CASILADSYNEQFF
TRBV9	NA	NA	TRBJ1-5	TGTGCCAGCAGCGGGACTCACAATCAGCCCCAGCATTTT	CASSGTHNQPQHF
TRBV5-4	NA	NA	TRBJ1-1	TGTGCCAGCAGCGGGCCGAGAATGAACACTGAAGCTTTCTTT	CASSGPRMNTEAFF
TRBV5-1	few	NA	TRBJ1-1	TGCGCCAGCAGCTTGGTTGGAGGGCCAGGGTACACTGAAGCTTTCTTT	CASSLVGGPGYTEAFF
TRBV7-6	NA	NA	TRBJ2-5	TGTGCCAGCAGCTTACAATGGTGGCTGTACCAAGAGACCCAGTACTTC	CASSLQWWLYQETQYF
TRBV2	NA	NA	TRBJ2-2	TGTGCCAGCAGTGTTGCGGTTAACACCGGGGAGCTGTTTTTT	CASSVAVNTGELFF
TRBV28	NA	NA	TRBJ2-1	TGTGCCAGCAGTTTGGCGGCTTACAATGAGCAGTTCTTC	CASSLAAYNEQFF
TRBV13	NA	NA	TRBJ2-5	TGTGCCAGCAGATTCGGGTTAACAGCGGGGACCCAGTACTTC	CASRFGLTAGTQYF
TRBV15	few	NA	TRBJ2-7	TGTGCCACCAGCAGATTTCGTGCAGGGGACTCCTACGAGCAGTACTTC	CATSRFRAGDSYEQYF
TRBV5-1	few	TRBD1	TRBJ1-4	TGCGCCAGCAGCTACGACAGGGGCGGTGGTGAAAAACTGTTTTTT	CASSYDRGGGEKLFF
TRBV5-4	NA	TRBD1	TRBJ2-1	TGTGCCAGCAGCTTGTCGACAGGGGTACATGCCTACAATGAGCAGTTCTTC	CASSLSTGVHAYNEQFF
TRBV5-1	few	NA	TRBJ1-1	TGCGCCAGCAGCCTCACACAGGGTGGGGGCACTGAAGCTTTCTTT	CASSLTQGGGTEAFF
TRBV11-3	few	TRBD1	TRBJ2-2	TGTGCCAGCAGCCCTAGCCAGGGGGCCGGCGGGGAGCTGTTTTTT	CASSPSQGAGGELFF
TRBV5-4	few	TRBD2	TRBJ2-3	TGTGCCAGCAGCTCAGGACTAGCGGGGGGAGGAGGTACGCAGTATTTT	CASSSGLAGGGGTQYF
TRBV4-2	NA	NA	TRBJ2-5	TGTGCCAGCAGCAACATCGCCGGGAACGAACAAGAGACCCAGTACTTC	CASSNIAGNEQETQYF
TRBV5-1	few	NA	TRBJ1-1	TGCGCCAGCAGCTTGACCGTCAGTAACACTGAAGCTTTCTTT	CASSLTVSNTEAFF
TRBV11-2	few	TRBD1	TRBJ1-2	TGTGCCAGCAGCTTAGACCAAGCTTCGACAGGGGACTATGGCTACACCTTC	CASSLDQASTGDYGYTF
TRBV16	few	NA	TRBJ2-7	TGTGCCAGCAGCAAATCCGGGATGGGAGGCGAGCAGTACTTC	CASSKSGMGGEQYF
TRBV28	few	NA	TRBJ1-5	TGTGCCAGCAGTCCACGTCGGACAGTCAATCAGCCCCAGCATTTT	CASSPRRTVNQPQHF
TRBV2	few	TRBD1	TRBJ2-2	TGTGCCAGCAGGACCGTTCGACAGGGGGCCGGGGAGCTGTTTTTT	CASRTVRQGAGELFF
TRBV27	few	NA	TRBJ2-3	TGTGCCAGCAGTTTATCGGCAAGAGGGATTCGCACAGATACGCAGTATTTT	CASSLSARGIRTDTQYF
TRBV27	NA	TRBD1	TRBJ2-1	TGTGCCAGCTATCCGAGGGGGCAGTACTACAATGAGCAGTTCTTC	CASYPRGQYYNEQFF
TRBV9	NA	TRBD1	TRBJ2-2	TGTGCCAGCAGCGTAGTGACAGGGGGCACCGGGGAGCTGTTTTTT	CASSVVTGGTGELFF
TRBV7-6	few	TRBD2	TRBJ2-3	TGTGCCAGCAGCCATGGACTAGCGGGAAGTCCGTCGGACACAGATACGCAGTATTTT	CASSHGLAGSPSDTDTQYF
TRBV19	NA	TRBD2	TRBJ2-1	TGTGCCAGTAGTATAATGGAACGGGGGGGCCGTGGGAATGAGCAGTTCTTC	CASSIMERGGRGNEQFF
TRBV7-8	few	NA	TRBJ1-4	TGTGCCAGCAGCTTACAGGACAGATATGCAACTAATGAAAAACTGTTTTTT	CASSLQDRYATNEKLFF
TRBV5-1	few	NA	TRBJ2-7	TGCGCCAGCAGCTTGGTGGGCAGCTACGAGCAGTACTTC	CASSLVGSYEQYF
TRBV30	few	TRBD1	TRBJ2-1	TGTGCTTGGGGTCGGGACAGGTCTTACAATGAGCAGTTCTTC	CAWGRDRSYNEQFF
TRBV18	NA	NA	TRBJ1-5	TGTGCCAGCTCACCAAATACAGGGAGTAGCAATCAGCCCCAGCATTTT	CASSPNTGSSNQPQHF
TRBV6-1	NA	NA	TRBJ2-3	TGTGCCAGCAGACATTCACTAGATGGCACAGATACGCAGTATTTT	CASRHSLDGTDTQYF
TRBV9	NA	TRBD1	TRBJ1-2	TGTGCCAGCAGCGCGGACAGGGTGAACTATGGCTACACCTTC	CASSADRVNYGYTF
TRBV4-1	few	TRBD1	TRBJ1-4	TGCGCCAGCAGCTACCGGGACAGGGGAGGGACTGAAAAACTGTTTTTT	CASSYRDRGGTEKLFF
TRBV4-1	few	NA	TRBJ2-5	TGCGCCAGCAGCCAAGAAGCAGGGCCGGAGACCCAGTACTTC	CASSQEAGPETQYF
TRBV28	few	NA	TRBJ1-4	TGTGCCAGCCTTAGACAGGTTCCTAATGAAAAACTGTTTTTT	CASLRQVPNEKLFF
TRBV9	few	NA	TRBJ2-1	TGTGCCAGCAGCGTAGCGTCCATCCTGAGGAATGAGCAGTTCTTC	CASSVASILRNEQFF
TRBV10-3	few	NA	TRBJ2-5	TGTGCCATCAGTGAGTCGAGGGGGCAAGAGACCCAGTACTTC	CAISESRGQETQYF
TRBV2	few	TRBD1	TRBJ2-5	TGTGCCAGCATCTACGACAGGGTACTGGAGACCCAGTACTTC	CASIYDRVLETQYF